This T cell receptor (beta chain) was sequenced in a study of shared clonotypes between healthy human individuals (dated by TCRdb to 2018 to 2021). As for the study more broadly: Three men and a couple of women, aged 18 to 49 years, made up the cohort. For each donor, three plates each were used for CD4 naive and CD4 memory, two plates were used for CD8 naive, and one plate was used for CD8 memory. To estimate repertoire size and how much clonotypes are shared between individuals, the study performed deep sequencing of blood TCR repertoires from five healthy adults. Different laboratories and diverse techniques were used to prepare libraries and sequence TCR repertoires, to increase sequencing depth and limit assay-specific biases. Per donor, leukapheresis produced somewhere between about 0.94 and 10 billion PBMCs. Broader findings and caveats from the paper: Naive subsets generally had larger estimated clonotype richness than memory subsets. Based on pairwise subsampling, the degree of clonotype sharing among donors was expected to be affected by sequencing depth. Because the study included only a small number of donors, the genetic and exposure-history diversity represented was limited. Incomplete sequencing was indicated by rarefaction of sorted-subset datasets, despite the large sequencing depth. Across a few donors, around 5% of naive CD4, roughly 3.3% of naive CD8, around 2.5% of memory CD4, and around 0.4% of memory CD8 clonotypes were shared. Only blood was sampled, and tissue TCR repertoires likely differ from those in blood. Compared with non-shared clonotypes, clonotypes shared by all four sorted-subset donors had higher generation probabilities.

This clone came up once. Its antigen specificity is not known. No clone much larger than this one lies a single base away; base qualities are absent. TCR CDR3 regions were amplified from genomic DNA by multiplex PCR using the deep immunoSEQ assay. Extracted genomic DNA from each cell subset was spread evenly across all wells of several immunoSEQ 96-well plates, with each plate serving as a replicate. For sorted subsets, roughly 0.2 ug genomic DNA, equal to some 28,000 T cell genomes, was loaded into each replicate PCR. Purified libraries were quantified with a Qubit 3.0 fluorometer, sized on a Bioanalyzer 2100, and re-quantified with the KAPA Library Quantification kit. Every immunoSEQ 96-well plate was sequenced on a dedicated single-read 150-cycle Illumina NextSeq 550 flow cell. The study's processing was this. Because only junctional sequences without quality scores were contained in the immunoSEQ output, filtering matching that applied to full-length reads could not be performed. To assign V/J genes and CDR3, sequences were annotated against IMGT germline references using PyIR, a Python wrapper for IgBLAST v1.9. Reads were filtered out if the reads had weak V/J assignments (E-value above 1e-6), no CDR3, stop codons, out-of-frame junctions, or ambiguous translated residues. V3J clonotypes were defined as sequences sharing an identical inferred V gene, J gene, and CDR3 amino acid sequence. To compute the percentage overlap between repertoires, the number of shared unique clonotypes was divided by the size of the smaller repertoire. RTK rarefaction, the Chao1 estimator, and Recon v2.1 estimates of unobserved clonotypes were used to assess repertoire richness. Generation probabilities were computed with OLGA for all TCRbeta clonotypes obtained by the gDNA method from four donors. TCRdb obtained this table from immuneACCESS and retained in-frame rearrangements with V and J assigned. These tables miss some clones; where compared with another copy, unresolved V genes account for less than half of the shortfall, and the remainder is unexplained. That table furnishes V, J and clone size, whereas the DNA furnished D and trimming. This sample is represented by some 2,100,000 clones; approximately 94% of them were singletons. The ten most abundant clones make up approximately 0.13% of the sample.

The donors were healthy, HIV-negative adults with no recently reported acute infections or vaccinations. Every donor was a Caucasian adult living in Nashville, Tennessee, USA. CD4+ T cells were enriched through magnetic negative selection, after which naive cells were positively selected on CD45RA and the remaining negative fraction served as the memory subset. Blood was obtained by leukapheresis, after which PBMCs were separated by Ficoll-Histopaque density gradient centrifugation and cryopreserved in liquid nitrogen vapor phase. Purity and quantity of every magnetically sorted T cell population were checked by analytical flow cytometry. Genomic DNA was isolated from each sorted fraction and quantified by UV absorbance on a Nanodrop 2000c. V is trimmed back by 4 bases and J by 1 base, and the junction contains 5 bases that no gene match accounts for. Counted from cysteine to phenylalanine, this CDR3 has 15 amino acids. Only CDR3 DNA remains: 45 bases, in frame from the first base. According to the germline V gene (reference sequence), CDR1 reads SGHNT and CDR2 reads YYREEE.

Recombination joined TRBV5-4 with TRBJ2-7; 10 bases in the junction line up with TRBD1. Sequencing input: naive CD4+ T cells sorted from blood. The sample's cell subset or site label, in plain terms: CD45RA+ positively selected. The TCR originated in a man aged 18 to 30 in good health. CDR3 reads: CASSPGQGGSYEQYF. The DNA reads as follows: TGTGCCAGCAGCCCCGGACAGGGGGGATCCTACGAGCAGTACTTC.